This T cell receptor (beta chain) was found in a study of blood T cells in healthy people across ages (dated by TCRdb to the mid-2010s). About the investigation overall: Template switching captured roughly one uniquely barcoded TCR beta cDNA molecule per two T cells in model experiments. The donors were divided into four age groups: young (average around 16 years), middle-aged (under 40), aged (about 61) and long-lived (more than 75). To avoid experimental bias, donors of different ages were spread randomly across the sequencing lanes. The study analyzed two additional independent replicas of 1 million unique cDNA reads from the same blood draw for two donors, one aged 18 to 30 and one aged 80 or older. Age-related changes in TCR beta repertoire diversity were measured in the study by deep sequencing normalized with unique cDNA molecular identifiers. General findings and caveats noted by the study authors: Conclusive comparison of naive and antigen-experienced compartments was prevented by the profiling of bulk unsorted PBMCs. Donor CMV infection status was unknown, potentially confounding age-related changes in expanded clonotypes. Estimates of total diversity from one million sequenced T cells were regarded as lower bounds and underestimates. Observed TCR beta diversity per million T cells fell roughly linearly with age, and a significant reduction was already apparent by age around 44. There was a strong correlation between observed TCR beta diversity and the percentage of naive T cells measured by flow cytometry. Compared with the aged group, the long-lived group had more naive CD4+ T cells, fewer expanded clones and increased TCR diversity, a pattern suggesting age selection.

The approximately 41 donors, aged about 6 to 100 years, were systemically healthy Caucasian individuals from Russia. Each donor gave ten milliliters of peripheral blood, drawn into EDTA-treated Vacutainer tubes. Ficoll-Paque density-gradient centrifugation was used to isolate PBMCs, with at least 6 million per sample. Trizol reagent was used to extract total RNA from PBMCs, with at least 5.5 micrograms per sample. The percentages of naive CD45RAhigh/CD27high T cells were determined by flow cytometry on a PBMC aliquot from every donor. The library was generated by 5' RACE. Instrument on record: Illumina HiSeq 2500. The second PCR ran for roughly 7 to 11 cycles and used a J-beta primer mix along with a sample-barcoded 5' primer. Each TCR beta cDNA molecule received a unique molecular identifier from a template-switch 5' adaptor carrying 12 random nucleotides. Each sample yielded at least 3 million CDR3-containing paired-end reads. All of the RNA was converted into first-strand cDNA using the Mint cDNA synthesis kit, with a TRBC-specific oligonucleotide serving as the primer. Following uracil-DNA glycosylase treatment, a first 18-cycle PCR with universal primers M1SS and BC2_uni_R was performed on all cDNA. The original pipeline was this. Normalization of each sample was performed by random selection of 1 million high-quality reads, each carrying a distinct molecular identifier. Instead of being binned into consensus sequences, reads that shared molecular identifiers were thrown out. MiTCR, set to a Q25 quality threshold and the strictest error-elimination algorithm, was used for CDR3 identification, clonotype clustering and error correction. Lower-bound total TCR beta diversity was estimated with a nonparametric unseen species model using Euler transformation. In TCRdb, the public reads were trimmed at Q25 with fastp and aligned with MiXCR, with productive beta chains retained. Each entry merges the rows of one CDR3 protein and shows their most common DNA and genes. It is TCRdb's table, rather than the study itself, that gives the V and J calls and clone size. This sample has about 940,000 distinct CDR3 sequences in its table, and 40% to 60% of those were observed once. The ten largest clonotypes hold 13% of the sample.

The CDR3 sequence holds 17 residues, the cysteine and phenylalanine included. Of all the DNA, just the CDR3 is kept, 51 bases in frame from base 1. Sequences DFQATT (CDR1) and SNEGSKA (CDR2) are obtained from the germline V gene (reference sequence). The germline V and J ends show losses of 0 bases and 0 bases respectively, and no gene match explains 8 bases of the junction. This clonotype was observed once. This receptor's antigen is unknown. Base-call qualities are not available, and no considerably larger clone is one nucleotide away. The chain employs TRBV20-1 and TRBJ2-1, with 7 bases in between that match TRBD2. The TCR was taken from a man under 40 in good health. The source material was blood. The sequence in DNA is TGCAGTGCTAGAGATCCCCAGCGGGGAGCCTCCTACAATGAGCAGTTCTTC. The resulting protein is CSARDPQRGASYNEQFF.